A single sample gave rise to the 9 T cell receptor beta chains below, sequenced in a study of blood T cell dynamics during melanoma immunotherapy. Stated time point: pre-treatment baseline. The method was immunoSEQ multiplex PCR; TCRdb's version includes in-frame clones alone and lacks a portion of them. The sample includes several thousand clones, roughly 77% of them seen just once. This specimen was blood, taken from a patient treated with checkpoint blockade. The receptors originated from a human donor with melanoma.

This clone occurred once. The chain combines TRBV7-8 with TRBJ1-5; 7 bases match TRBD1. This CDR3 is built from 15 residues. CDR1 and CDR2 (germline): SGHVS, FQNEAQ. Trimming at V came to 1 base and at J to 2 bases, leaving 2 bases not matched to a gene. CDR3 bases: TGTGCCAGCAGCTTAGGACAGGGTCGCAATCAGCCCCAGCATTTT. Its protein product is CASSLGQGRNQPQHF.

This CDR3 reads CAISGTGGYTF. The CDR3 nucleotides read TGTGCCATCAGTGGGACAGGGGGCTACACCTTC. The chain uses TRBV10-3 and TRBJ1-2; 8 bases line up with TRBD1. CDR1 is ENHRY and CDR2 is SYGVKD in the germline V gene. The CDR3 is 11 residues long. V lost 4 bases to trimming and J lost 8 bases; unmatched junction nucleotides: 0.

The rearrangement uses TRBV6-1 and TRBJ2-3; the D is unclear. The CDR3 is 16 residues long. From germline, CDR1 is MNHNS and CDR2 SASEGT. Trimming shortened V by 2 bases and J by 2 bases, and 14 bases separated the two germline ends. Written as DNA, the CDR3 is TGTGCCAGCAGTGAAAGTAGTAGAGGCCTCACAGATACGCAGTATTTT. Translated: CASSESSRGLTDTQYF.

The rearrangement joins TRBV27 to TRBJ1-4; D is ambiguous. The CDR3 has 13 residues. V was cut by 8 bases and J by 8 bases, with 15 bases left in between. Germline V gene lookup returns CDR1 MNHEY and CDR2 SMNVEV (reference sequence). The CDR3 region is CASGPSGREKLFF. Here the CDR3 DNA reads TGTGCCAGCGGTCCCTCCGGCCGGGAAAAACTGTTTTTT.

This chain uses TRBV2 with TRBJ2-3; a possible D gene is TRBD2 (6 bases). Germline CDR1 and CDR2: SNHLY and FYNNEI. V was trimmed by 2 bases and J by 0 bases, leaving 9 bases between them. The CDR3 has 15 residues. CDR3 sequence reads: CASSEQSGSTDTQYF. The CDR3, as DNA: TGTGCCAGCAGTGAACAAAGCGGGAGCACAGATACGCAGTATTTT. The whole variable domain, remainder taken from reference TRBV2 and TRBJ2-3, is EPEVTQTPSHQVTQMGQEVILRCVPISNHLYFYWYRQILGQKVEFLVSFYNNEISEKSEIFDDQFSVERPDGSNFTLKIRSTKLEDSAMYFCASSEQSGSTDTQYFGPGTRLTVL.

This chain joins TRBV7-2 and TRBJ1-6; D gene ambiguous. CDR3 length equals 17 residues. Per germline, CDR1 SGHTA and CDR2 FQGNSA. V was pared by 5 bases and J by 0 bases, with 14 bases between. CDR3 sequence: CASSPASLSSYNSPLHF. The DNA for the CDR3 is TGTGCCAGCAGCCCAGCCAGTCTCAGCTCCTATAATTCACCCCTCCACTTT.

V usage is TRBV21-1 and J usage is TRBJ2-3; TRBD1 is taken as the D call from the table, unchecked against the DNA. TRBV21-1 is given as a pseudogene. The CDR3 runs 13 residues. The CDR3 protein is CASPGGLGDTQYF. CDR3 in DNA: TGTGCCAGTCCAGGGGGTTTGGGAGATACGCAGTATTTT.

This chain connects TRBV6-5 to TRBJ2-5; a possible D gene is TRBD1 (6 bases). Trimming cost V 2 bases and J 5 bases, with 9 bases left between them. CDR1 and CDR2 (germline): MNHEY, SVGAGI. The CDR3 extends over 13 amino acids. As DNA, the CDR3 is TGTGCCAGCAGTTACAGGGGGTGGGAGACCCAGTACTTC. It yields the protein CASSYRGWETQYF.

The chain combines TRBV27 with TRBJ2-4; the match to TRBD1 covers 11 bases. The ends lost 4 bases at V and 9 bases at J; junction bases unmatched: 11. The germline gives CDR1 MNHEY, CDR2 SMNVEV (reference sequence). The CDR3 runs to 16 residues. The CDR3 sequence is CASSSLGQGGRSIQYF. The CDR3, as DNA: TGTGCCAGCAGTTCCTTGGGACAGGGGGGCCGATCCATTCAGTACTTC.